The rows below give T cell receptor beta chains drawn from one sample of a study of T cells in Graves' hyperthyroidism and ophthalmopathy. TCRdb fed the multiplex PCR reads into MiXCR, producing one record per CDR3 protein. The table lists 350,000 to 450,000 distinct CDR3 sequences, approximately 15% of them singletons. Sample: blood. These receptors were obtained from a woman aged 55-70 years with Graves' hyperthyroidism. Each CDR3 is given with its conserved first and last residue. Each record gives: J gene, clone size, D gene, V gene, CDR3 protein, CDR3 DNA. D genes are given only for firm matches. A row's size may be missing; if present it is once, few, many or a size class.

J gene: TRBJ2-7; clone size: -; D gene: TRBD1; V gene: TRBV7-6; CDR3 protein: CASSPRQGATTYEQYF; CDR3 DNA: TGTGCCAGCAGCCCGCGACAGGGGGCGACTACCTACGAGCAGTACTTC
J gene: TRBJ2-1; clone size: many; D gene: -; V gene: TRBV11-2; CDR3 protein: CASSSLATSEQFF; CDR3 DNA: TGTGCCAGCAGCTCCCTTGCGACGAGTGAGCAGTTCTTC
J gene: TRBJ1-5; clone size: once; D gene: TRBD1; V gene: TRBV7-2; CDR3 protein: CASSLRQGLRRPQHF; CDR3 DNA: TGCGCCAGCAGCCTTAGACAGGGTCTGAGGCGGCCCCAGCATTTT
J gene: TRBJ2-2; clone size: many; D gene: -; V gene: TRBV19; CDR3 protein: CASSSPNTGELFF; CDR3 DNA: TGTGCCAGTAGTAGCCCGAACACCGGGGAGCTGTTTTTT
J gene: TRBJ2-5; clone size: few; D gene: TRBD2; V gene: TRBV5-1; CDR3 protein: CASGSPPGLAGGIKETQYF; CDR3 DNA: TGCGCCAGCGGTTCCCCCCCGGGACTAGCGGGAGGGATCAAAGAGACCCAGTACTTC
J gene: TRBJ1-1; clone size: many; D gene: TRBD1; V gene: TRBV19; CDR3 protein: CASRSGQGSTEAFF; CDR3 DNA: TGTGCCAGTAGATCGGGACAGGGGAGCACTGAAGCTTTCTTT
J gene: TRBJ2-2; clone size: many; D gene: TRBD2; V gene: TRBV5-1; CDR3 protein: CASSPSGITPTGELFF; CDR3 DNA: TGCGCCAGCAGCCCTAGCGGGATCACCCCCACCGGGGAGCTGTTTTTT
J gene: TRBJ2-7; clone size: -; D gene: -; V gene: TRBV11-2; CDR3 protein: CASSLSGRLSYEQYF; CDR3 DNA: TGTGCCAGCAGCTTATCGGGACGCCTCTCCTACGAGCAGTACTTC
J gene: TRBJ2-5; clone size: -; D gene: -; V gene: TRBV11-2; CDR3 protein: CASSLDAEETQYF; CDR3 DNA: TGTGCCAGCAGCTTAGACGCGGAAGAGACCCAGTACTTC
J gene: TRBJ2-7; clone size: many; D gene: -; V gene: TRBV6-5; CDR3 protein: CASSFGGMMGEQYF; CDR3 DNA: TGTGCCAGCAGTTTTGGCGGGATGATGGGCGAGCAGTACTTC
J gene: TRBJ2-3; clone size: many; D gene: -; V gene: TRBV25-1; CDR3 protein: CASSSEGTDTQYF; CDR3 DNA: TGTGCCAGCAGCAGTGAGGGCACAGATACGCAGTATTTT
J gene: TRBJ1-2; clone size: many; D gene: -; V gene: TRBV24-1; CDR3 protein: CATSDRRTGYTF; CDR3 DNA: TGTGCCACCAGTGATCGGAGGACTGGCTACACCTTC
J gene: TRBJ2-7; clone size: many; D gene: TRBD1; V gene: TRBV6-6; CDR3 protein: CASSYRDRDSYEQYF; CDR3 DNA: TGTGCCAGCAGTTACCGGGACAGGGACTCCTACGAGCAGTACTTC
J gene: TRBJ2-1; clone size: -; D gene: -; V gene: TRBV9; CDR3 protein: CARSNGGVGNEQFF; CDR3 DNA: TGTGCCCGCTCTAACGGGGGAGTAGGTAATGAGCAGTTCTTC
J gene: TRBJ1-3; clone size: few; D gene: TRBD1; V gene: TRBV6-5; CDR3 protein: CASSYRKGAGDTIYF; CDR3 DNA: TGTGCCAGCAGTTACCGGAAGGGGGCCGGAGACACCATATATTTT
J gene: TRBJ1-1; clone size: many; D gene: -; V gene: TRBV12-3/TRBV12-4; CDR3 protein: CASSLNPGTEVAEAFF; CDR3 DNA: TGTGCCAGCAGTTTAAACCCGGGAACCGAAGTCGCTGAAGCTTTCTTT
J gene: TRBJ1-2; clone size: -; D gene: -; V gene: TRBV19; CDR3 protein: CASSLSGHYYGYTF; CDR3 DNA: TGTGCCAGTAGTTTAAGTGGACACTACTATGGCTACACCTTC
J gene: TRBJ2-3; clone size: many; D gene: -; V gene: TRBV11-2; CDR3 protein: CASSLMKGQIDTQYF; CDR3 DNA: TGTGCCAGCAGCTTAATGAAAGGACAGATAGATACGCAGTATTTT
J gene: TRBJ1-5; clone size: few; D gene: -; V gene: TRBV18; CDR3 protein: CASSRAGSQPQHF; CDR3 DNA: TGTGCCAGCTCACGGGCAGGGAGTCAGCCCCAGCATTTT
J gene: TRBJ2-1; clone size: -; D gene: -; V gene: TRBV28; CDR3 protein: CASSPLLAFEQFF; CDR3 DNA: TGTGCCAGCAGCCCCCTTCTAGCCTTTGAGCAGTTCTTC
J gene: TRBJ1-1; clone size: few; D gene: -; V gene: TRBV20-1; CDR3 protein: CSARIADRNTEAFF; CDR3 DNA: TGCAGTGCTAGGATAGCGGACAGGAACACTGAAGCTTTCTTT
J gene: TRBJ1-2; clone size: -; D gene: TRBD1; V gene: TRBV7-6; CDR3 protein: CASSSPDRGSGYTF; CDR3 DNA: TGTGCCAGCAGCTCACCTGACAGGGGTTCTGGCTACACCTTC
J gene: TRBJ2-7; clone size: many; D gene: TRBD2; V gene: TRBV12-3/TRBV12-4; CDR3 protein: CASSLAGVAYEQYF; CDR3 DNA: TGTGCCAGCAGTTTGGCGGGAGTTGCCTACGAGCAGTACTTC
J gene: TRBJ1-1; clone size: -; D gene: TRBD1; V gene: TRBV28; CDR3 protein: CASRDRGSSTEAFF; CDR3 DNA: TGTGCCAGCAGGGACAGGGGATCGAGCACTGAAGCTTTCTTT
J gene: TRBJ1-1; clone size: -; D gene: TRBD1; V gene: TRBV5-4; CDR3 protein: CASSPGQGGGNTEAFF; CDR3 DNA: TGTGCCAGCAGCCCGGGACAGGGGGGAGGGAACACTGAAGCTTTCTTT
J gene: TRBJ1-5; clone size: few; D gene: -; V gene: TRBV12-3/TRBV12-4; CDR3 protein: CASSSTGIANQPQHF; CDR3 DNA: TGTGCCAGCAGCTCCACAGGGATCGCAAATCAGCCCCAGCATTTT
J gene: TRBJ1-3; clone size: many; D gene: -; V gene: TRBV3-1; CDR3 protein: CASSLGRGNTIYF; CDR3 DNA: TGTGCCAGCAGCCTCGGACGGGGAAACACCATATATTTT
J gene: TRBJ1-5; clone size: -; D gene: -; V gene: TRBV20-1; CDR3 protein: CSASSGQHNQPQHF; CDR3 DNA: TGCAGTGCTAGTAGCGGACAGCATAATCAGCCCCAGCATTTT
J gene: TRBJ2-7; clone size: -; D gene: TRBD1; V gene: TRBV7-2; CDR3 protein: CASSSTSGQGSSYEQYF; CDR3 DNA: TGTGCCAGCAGCTCGACCTCGGGACAGGGGTCCTCCTACGAGCAGTACTTC
J gene: TRBJ2-1; clone size: many; D gene: TRBD2; V gene: TRBV30; CDR3 protein: CAWSVLGRGNNEQFF; CDR3 DNA: TGTGCCTGGAGTGTACTAGGGAGGGGAAACAATGAGCAGTTCTTC
J gene: TRBJ2-2; clone size: few; D gene: TRBD2; V gene: TRBV5-5; CDR3 protein: CASSPGLAGGSNTGELFF; CDR3 DNA: TGTGCCAGCAGCCCGGGACTAGCGGGAGGGTCGAACACCGGGGAGCTGTTTTTT
J gene: TRBJ2-1; clone size: many; D gene: TRBD2; V gene: TRBV20-1; CDR3 protein: CSARVSGSSYNEQFF; CDR3 DNA: TGCAGTGCTAGGGTCAGCGGGAGCTCCTACAATGAGCAGTTCTTC
J gene: TRBJ2-6; clone size: few; D gene: -; V gene: TRBV11-2; CDR3 protein: CASSIDPGTGANVLTF; CDR3 DNA: TGTGCCAGCAGCATAGACCCCGGGACTGGGGCCAACGTCCTGACTTTC
J gene: TRBJ2-6; clone size: few; D gene: -; V gene: TRBV6-1; CDR3 protein: CASGRGLTNSGANVLTF; CDR3 DNA: TGTGCCAGCGGAAGGGGCTTGACCAACTCTGGGGCCAACGTCCTGACTTTC
J gene: TRBJ2-7; clone size: many; D gene: -; V gene: TRBV5-1; CDR3 protein: CASSLGRDSYEQYF; CDR3 DNA: TGCGCCAGCAGCTTGGGCAGAGACTCCTACGAGCAGTACTTC